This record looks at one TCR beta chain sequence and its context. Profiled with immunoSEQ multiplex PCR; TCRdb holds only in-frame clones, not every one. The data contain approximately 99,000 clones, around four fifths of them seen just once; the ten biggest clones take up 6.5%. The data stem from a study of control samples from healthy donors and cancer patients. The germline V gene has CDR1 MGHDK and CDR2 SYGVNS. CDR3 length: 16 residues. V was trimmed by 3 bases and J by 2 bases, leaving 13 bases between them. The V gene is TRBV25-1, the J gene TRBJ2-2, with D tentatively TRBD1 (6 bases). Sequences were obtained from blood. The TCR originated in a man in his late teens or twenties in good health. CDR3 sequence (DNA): TGTGCCAGCAGTGAGCCGGGGACACCTAACACCGGGGAGCTGTTTTTT. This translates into CASSEPGTPNTGELFF.